A selection of T cell receptor beta chains follows, all from one sample in a study of identical twins. TCRdb independently ran MiXCR on the 5' RACE reads; one entry per CDR3 protein. The table records some 500,000 distinct CDR3 sequences, approximately 9.6% of them present only once. This sample was shared with a second study, whose subject was yellow fever vaccine responses in identical twins.

The sample was PBMCs. These receptors were taken from a woman aged 18-29 years in good health. CDR3s include the opening cysteine and the closing phenylalanine or tryptophan. Each record gives: D gene, V gene, J gene, clone size, CDR3 length, CDR3 protein, CDR3 DNA. The D gene is left open where the match is weak. Where a row states a size, it is once, few, many or the class of an expanded clone; other rows omit it.

D gene: -
V gene: TRBV15
J gene: TRBJ2-1
clone size: -
CDR3 length: 12
CDR3 protein: CATSREETSQFF
CDR3 DNA: TGTGCCACCAGCAGAGAGGAGACCTCCCAGTTCTTC

D gene: -
V gene: TRBV9
J gene: TRBJ2-7
clone size: few
CDR3 length: 16
CDR3 protein: CASSVGGSGQFYEQYF
CDR3 DNA: TGTGCCAGCAGCGTAGGGGGTAGCGGTCAGTTTTACGAGCAGTACTTC

D gene: -
V gene: TRBV29-1
J gene: TRBJ2-2
clone size: few
CDR3 length: 12
CDR3 protein: CSVLRETGELFF
CDR3 DNA: TGCAGCGTTTTGAGGGAGACCGGGGAGCTGTTTTTT

D gene: TRBD2
V gene: TRBV7-8
J gene: TRBJ2-3
clone size: -
CDR3 length: 15
CDR3 protein: CASSLTGGKTDTQYF
CDR3 DNA: TGTGCCAGCAGCTTAACGGGGGGGAAGACAGATACGCAGTATTTT

D gene: -
V gene: TRBV3-1
J gene: TRBJ2-2
clone size: -
CDR3 length: 18
CDR3 protein: CASSPPQADLANTGELFF
CDR3 DNA: TGTGCCAGCAGCCCCCCCCAAGCGGACCTAGCGAACACCGGGGAGCTGTTTTTT

D gene: -
V gene: TRBV7-6
J gene: TRBJ2-7
clone size: -
CDR3 length: 14
CDR3 protein: CASSPGTYVYEQYF
CDR3 DNA: TGTGCCAGCAGCCCCGGGACATATGTTTACGAGCAGTACTTC

D gene: TRBD2
V gene: TRBV6-2/TRBV6-3
J gene: TRBJ2-2
clone size: -
CDR3 length: 16
CDR3 protein: CASSDSLAGPPGELFF
CDR3 DNA: TGTGCCAGCAGTGACTCCCTAGCGGGACCCCCCGGGGAGCTGTTTTTT

D gene: TRBD2
V gene: TRBV7-9
J gene: TRBJ2-5
clone size: many
CDR3 length: 15
CDR3 protein: CASSRNTRGQETQYF
CDR3 DNA: TGTGCCAGCAGCCGGAATACGCGGGGGCAAGAGACCCAGTACTTC

D gene: -
V gene: TRBV6-1
J gene: TRBJ1-1
clone size: -
CDR3 length: 15
CDR3 protein: CASSTTGTLNTEAFF
CDR3 DNA: TGTGCCAGCAGTACGACCGGGACCTTGAACACTGAAGCTTTCTTT

D gene: -
V gene: TRBV6-5
J gene: TRBJ2-2
clone size: -
CDR3 length: 17
CDR3 protein: CASSYKGPRWNTGELFF
CDR3 DNA: TGTGCCAGCAGTTACAAGGGACCCCGATGGAACACCGGGGAGCTGTTTTTT

D gene: -
V gene: TRBV12-3/TRBV12-4
J gene: TRBJ2-2
clone size: few
CDR3 length: 16
CDR3 protein: CASSLEVPSGPGELFF
CDR3 DNA: TGTGCCAGCAGTTTAGAAGTTCCTTCAGGCCCCGGGGAGCTGTTTTTT

D gene: TRBD1
V gene: TRBV20-1
J gene: TRBJ2-7
clone size: few
CDR3 length: 14
CDR3 protein: CSASGTAPTYEQYF
CDR3 DNA: TGCAGTGCTAGTGGGACAGCTCCTACCTACGAGCAGTACTTC

D gene: -
V gene: TRBV12-3/TRBV12-4
J gene: TRBJ1-2
clone size: -
CDR3 length: 13
CDR3 protein: CASRADGRYGYTF
CDR3 DNA: TGTGCCAGCAGGGCGGACGGACGCTATGGCTACACCTTC

D gene: -
V gene: TRBV29-1
J gene: TRBJ1-5
clone size: few
CDR3 length: 14
CDR3 protein: CSVALGGVNQPQHF
CDR3 DNA: TGCAGCGTCGCTTTAGGCGGGGTCAATCAGCCCCAGCATTTT

D gene: -
V gene: TRBV14
J gene: TRBJ2-7
clone size: many
CDR3 length: 17
CDR3 protein: CASSQENWGGGSYEQYF
CDR3 DNA: TGTGCCAGCAGCCAAGAAAATTGGGGCGGCGGCTCCTACGAGCAGTACTTC

D gene: TRBD1
V gene: TRBV11-2
J gene: TRBJ2-6
clone size: -
CDR3 length: 18
CDR3 protein: CASSPDRGRGYGANVLTF
CDR3 DNA: TGTGCCAGCAGCCCCGACAGGGGGCGCGGTTATGGGGCCAACGTCCTGACTTTC

D gene: -
V gene: TRBV28
J gene: TRBJ2-7
clone size: -
CDR3 length: 17
CDR3 protein: CASSSLTNRGAPYEQYF
CDR3 DNA: TGTGCCAGCAGTTCACTAACAAATCGGGGGGCTCCCTACGAGCAGTACTTC

D gene: -
V gene: TRBV7-8
J gene: TRBJ2-1
clone size: many
CDR3 length: 13
CDR3 protein: CASSSNWGNEQFF
CDR3 DNA: TGTGCCAGCAGCTCCAATTGGGGGAATGAGCAGTTCTTC

D gene: TRBD1
V gene: TRBV2
J gene: TRBJ1-2
clone size: -
CDR3 length: 16
CDR3 protein: CASVLGGSGGNYGYTF
CDR3 DNA: TGTGCCAGCGTCCTGGGAGGTTCAGGGGGTAACTATGGCTACACCTTC

D gene: TRBD2
V gene: TRBV2
J gene: TRBJ2-7
clone size: -
CDR3 length: 16
CDR3 protein: CASSETLGGGSYEQYF
CDR3 DNA: TGTGCCAGCAGTGAAACGTTGGGCGGGGGGTCCTACGAGCAGTACTTC

D gene: -
V gene: TRBV20-1
J gene: TRBJ2-1
clone size: -
CDR3 length: 16
CDR3 protein: CSAPKGGINAYNEQFF
CDR3 DNA: TGCAGTGCGCCTAAGGGTGGAATTAATGCCTACAATGAGCAGTTCTTC

D gene: -
V gene: TRBV12-3/TRBV12-4
J gene: TRBJ1-3
clone size: few
CDR3 length: 15
CDR3 protein: CASILTGSTGNTIYF
CDR3 DNA: TGTGCCAGCATCCTAACCGGCTCTACTGGAAACACCATATATTTT

D gene: TRBD1
V gene: TRBV12-3/TRBV12-4
J gene: TRBJ1-2
clone size: few
CDR3 length: 14
CDR3 protein: CASRSTGGNYGYTF
CDR3 DNA: TGTGCCAGCAGAAGTACAGGGGGAAACTATGGCTACACCTTC

D gene: -
V gene: TRBV29-1
J gene: TRBJ2-2
clone size: many
CDR3 length: 12
CDR3 protein: CSAQPGDGELFF
CDR3 DNA: TGCAGCGCCCAGCCTGGCGACGGGGAGCTGTTTTTT

D gene: -
V gene: TRBV7-8
J gene: TRBJ1-3
clone size: -
CDR3 length: 15
CDR3 protein: CASSPGMVSGNTIYF
CDR3 DNA: TGTGCCAGCAGCCCGGGTATGGTCTCTGGAAACACCATATATTTT

D gene: -
V gene: TRBV2
J gene: TRBJ1-5
clone size: few
CDR3 length: 16
CDR3 protein: CASSRGGRNANQPQHF
CDR3 DNA: TGTGCCAGCAGTAGGGGGGGCAGAAACGCCAATCAGCCCCAGCATTTT

D gene: -
V gene: TRBV3-1
J gene: TRBJ2-1
clone size: many
CDR3 length: 13
CDR3 protein: CASSFSNYNEQFF
CDR3 DNA: TGTGCCAGCAGCTTCTCGAATTACAATGAGCAGTTCTTC

D gene: TRBD2
V gene: TRBV28
J gene: TRBJ2-1
clone size: -
CDR3 length: 14
CDR3 protein: CASVGLAGAVEQFF
CDR3 DNA: TGTGCCAGCGTGGGACTAGCGGGGGCTGTTGAGCAGTTCTTC

D gene: TRBD2
V gene: TRBV12-3/TRBV12-4
J gene: TRBJ2-3
clone size: few
CDR3 length: 16
CDR3 protein: CASRPDTGGLTDTQYF
CDR3 DNA: TGTGCCAGCAGGCCTGATACGGGGGGACTCACAGATACGCAGTATTTT

D gene: -
V gene: TRBV28
J gene: TRBJ2-1
clone size: many
CDR3 length: 16
CDR3 protein: CASSLYLGSSYNEQFF
CDR3 DNA: TGTGCCAGCAGTTTATACCTGGGAAGCTCCTACAATGAGCAGTTCTTC

D gene: TRBD1
V gene: TRBV5-8
J gene: TRBJ1-5
clone size: few
CDR3 length: 14
CDR3 protein: CASSPGGFGQPQHF
CDR3 DNA: TGTGCCAGCAGCCCAGGGGGGTTCGGCCAGCCCCAGCATTTT